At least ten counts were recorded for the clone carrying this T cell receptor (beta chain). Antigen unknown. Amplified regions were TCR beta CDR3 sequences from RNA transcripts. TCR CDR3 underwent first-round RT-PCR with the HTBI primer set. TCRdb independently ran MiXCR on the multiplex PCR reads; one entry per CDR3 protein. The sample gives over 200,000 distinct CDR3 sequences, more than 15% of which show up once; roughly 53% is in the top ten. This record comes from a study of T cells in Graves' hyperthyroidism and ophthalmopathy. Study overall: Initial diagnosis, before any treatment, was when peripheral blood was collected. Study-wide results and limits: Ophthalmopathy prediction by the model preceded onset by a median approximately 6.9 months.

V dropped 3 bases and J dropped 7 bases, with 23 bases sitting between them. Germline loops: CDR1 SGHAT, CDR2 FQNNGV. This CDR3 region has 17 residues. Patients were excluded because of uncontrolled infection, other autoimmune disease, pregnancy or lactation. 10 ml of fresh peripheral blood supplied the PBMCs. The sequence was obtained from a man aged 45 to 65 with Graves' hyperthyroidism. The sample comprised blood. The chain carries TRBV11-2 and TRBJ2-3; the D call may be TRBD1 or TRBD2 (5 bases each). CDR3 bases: TGTGCCAGCAGCTTTAGCCCGACGGGGCGCCTCGGGAATACGCAGTATTTT. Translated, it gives CASSFSPTGRLGNTQYF.